This TCR beta chain was found in a study of cytomegalovirus exposure and HLA in healthy donors (dated by TCRdb to 2017 to 2019). With respect to the entire study: In an earlier analysis of roughly 590 of the donors, 276 Gb of sequence data and 100 million or so unique TCR beta sequences from 150 million to 200 million T cells were reported. An early release covering about 600 HLA-typed donors comprised about 320 gigabases of sequencing data and approximately 80 million unique TCR sequences. Of the 300 to 450 genotyped donors, 65% to 90% were placed in the genetic ancestry cluster associated with self-reported Caucasian donors. The study aimed to test whether cataloging public T cell receptors could reveal signatures of past pathogen exposure. The study profiled the T cell repertoires of under 700 subjects by immunosequencing and related them to cytomegalovirus serostatus. A separate validation cohort of 100 to 150 different subjects was used in addition to the 666-subject first cohort. To predict cytomegalovirus infection status, the study brought together high-throughput TCR immunosequencing, statistical association of individual TCRs with disease status, and machine learning. In a later analysis, previously published TCR beta repertoires from roughly 710 donors were re-analyzed and high-resolution HLA genotyping was added so that TCR occurrence patterns could be studied. Rather than drawing on any new phenotypic data, the later analysis identified candidate immune exposures from TCR beta sequences and the way those sequences occurred across donors. To decide whether each TCR beta V gene segment behaved as functional or pseudogenic, an earlier analysis of approximately 600 of the donors relied on high-throughput TCR beta sequencing. Alongside the repertoire data, information on donor age, sex, ethnicity and CMV serostatus was compiled. Genome-wide SNP genotypes for about 65% of the roughly 670 donors were used in a later genetic analysis, which treated that subset as a discovery cohort. Every discovery cohort repertoire had been produced on one sequencing platform. HLA typing covered class I and class II loci at four-digit resolution. The number of donors typed differed by locus, with about 629-630 for A, B, C, DRB1 and DQB1, roughly 520 for DQA1, about 610 for DPA1, and around 430 for DPB1. Five DR-DQ haplotypes were treated as single units for association and clustering because of strong linkage in the cohort. Across 398 genotyped donors of the cohort, an average of approximately 220,000 unique TCR beta nucleotide sequences per donor were sequenced, and roughly 20% of those sequences were non-productive. Beyond this particular receptor, the publication reports: In a later analysis, TCR association rates were found to vary across HLA loci, with the most associated TCRs seen for DRB1 alleles and the fewest for HLA-C alleles. In a later analysis, most CMV-associated TCR beta chains were found to appear HLA-restricted, with HLA associations seemingly driven largely by CMV exposure. Broadly in line with IMGT annotations, most TCR beta V segments showed up in productive rearrangements about 87% or about 30% of the time in an earlier analysis of approximately 640 of the donors. The 87-base-pair reads could not distinguish some IMGT-functional V segments, including TRBV6-2 and TRBV6-3, so those segments were excluded. Across donors, most TCR sequences were observed very rarely, whereas some public TCRs were present in many individuals. Roughly uniform sequencing depth across donors was assumed in presence/absence analyses, although this assumption may not hold. A later genetic analysis associated a missense DCLRE1C variant with V-gene and J-gene trimming of TCR beta chains, and an independent cohort replicated the association. Because HLA typing was unavailable for some donors at each locus, only the typed subset was used in association tests. A further reported finding was that TCR beta sequences accurately predicted the HLA-A and HLA-B alleles for most subjects in the first cohort. Specific HLA alleles were associated with 16,951 TCR beta sequences at a false discovery rate of 0.05 in a later analysis. A later analysis found that HLA-associated TCR beta chains were more clonally expanded and had lower generation probabilities than equally common non-associated chains. The study gave a list of 150 to 200 TCR beta chains associated with cytomegalovirus. Because counts were too low, about 18 rarely observed V segments, including chromosome 9 orphons, were excluded from the earlier analysis of around 640 of the donors. A cluster of highly shared sequence variants was judged likely to represent a technical artifact of the sequencing pipeline. Strong co-occurrence of HLA alleles, especially DR and DQ, made assigning TCR associations to individual alleles difficult. Linkage disequilibrium might explain the correlated functional status among segregating V segments, but an unknown experimental factor could not be excluded. CMV serostatus was the only immune exposure information available for the cohort. The authors suggested that the approach could potentially be extended to other disease states and immunological phenotypes. In vitro tests confirmed that a few of the cytomegalovirus-associated TCR beta chains recognize cytomegalovirus antigens. A later genetic analysis reported fewer N-insertions in productive TCRs among donors in an Asian-associated ancestry cluster than the roughly 700-donor mean. A later analysis reported that several top co-occurrence clusters appeared linked to parvovirus B19, influenza, CMV and Epstein-Barr virus. The cohort was sequenced for TCR beta chains only, and without alpha or paired-chain data the features that could be detected were limited. In both the original and validation cohorts, the classifier was reported to diagnose cytomegalovirus status with high specificity and sensitivity.

The library was obtained by the immunoSEQ multiplex PCR assay. For the multiplex PCR, a mixture combining 60 forward primers for TCR Vbeta segments and 13 reverse primers for TCR Jbeta segments was used. Amplification of the CDR3 region of rearranged TCR beta genes was performed with a multiplex PCR assay on genomic DNA. The amplified TCR beta libraries were sequenced on the Illumina HiSeq System as 87-base-pair reads. In the source study's methods: A later analysis counted approximately 84 million unique TCR beta chains across the approximately 700 repertoires, and 10 million to 11 million of these chains were shared by at least two donors. Raw reads were error-corrected and collapsed into unique sequences by a nearest-neighbor algorithm in which closely related sequences were merged to remove PCR and sequencing errors. Alignment of CDR3 sequences to IMGT reference sequences was used to assign V, D and J gene segments. For a sequence to be retained, a match of at least six nucleotides was required to both a V gene segment and a J gene segment. A rearrangement counted as productive if the CDR3 had no stop codons and remained in frame with V and J, and every other rearrangement counted as non-productive. CDR3 was defined by IMGT convention, running from the second conserved V-encoded cysteine to the conserved J-encoded phenylalanine. The earlier analysis of roughly 590 of the donors excluded sequences that lacked an unambiguous match to a single V gene segment. In an earlier analysis of a few hundred of the donors, V segments were called functional above 56.7% productive rearrangements and were called segregating when the between-donor standard deviation exceeded 5%. To diagnose cytomegalovirus status from the catalog of TCR beta chain sequences, a statistical classification framework was built. V and J gene assignment, in a later analysis, came from comparing TCR nucleotide sequences with IMGT/GENE-DB human TR gene sequences. In a later analysis, CDR3 sequences and most-parsimonious VDJ recombination scenarios were assigned using the TCRdist pipeline. In a later analysis, every TCR beta chain was defined by the combination of its CDR3 amino acid sequence and its V-gene family, and reads without a unique V-gene family were dropped. As a way to deal with suspected cross-contamination and a sequencing artifact, a later analysis dropped approximately 590 nucleotide sequences that were highly shared and had low generation probability. In a later analysis, a clonal expansion index was calculated for each public chain from normalized within-repertoire ranks of inferred template counts. In a later analysis, generation probabilities were computed using a VDJ recombination model fitted to out-of-frame rearrangements, and the results were checked against IGoR. In a later analysis, TCR-TCR, TCR-HLA and TCR-CMV co-occurrence was scored with hypergeometric tests, and a repertoire-size bias correction was applied to TCR pairs. To estimate false discovery rates, a later analysis permuted the HLA or CMV assignments 20 times. In a later analysis, co-occurring TCRs were grouped with DBSCAN, and TCRdist sequence similarity was added when clustering was performed within HLA-allele-positive subsets. Co-occurrence clustering excluded repertoires with fewer than 30,000 or more than 120,000 public chains, plus five with anomalous nucleotide sharing. What TCRdb holds here is the immuneACCESS table cut down to in-frame rearrangements. Part of the clones is not present; checked against another copy, under half of the missing clones reflect an unresolved V gene, and the others are unexplained. V and J calls and clone size are as listed in that table; D and trimming were resolved from the DNA. The sample table holds 75,000 to 90,000 clones, of which roughly 70% were seen once. The top ten clones comprise 20% to 25% of the sample.

The CDR1 and CDR2 encoded by the germline V gene are SGHDT and YYEEEE. Counted from cysteine to phenylalanine, this CDR3 has 14 amino acids. The retained sequence is limited to the CDR3, 42 bases, with the frame set at the first base. In total, 630 or so healthy bone marrow donors made up the cohort. At the time of sampling, all cohort members were nominally healthy, though unrecorded immune exposures were likely present. The donor was CMV seropositive and belonged to the group of 250 to 300 seropositive cohort members. A peripheral blood sample was provided by each donor, and peripheral blood mononuclear cells were used for TCR beta sequencing. Genomic DNA extraction from the blood cell samples was performed with the Qiagen DNeasy Blood Extraction Kit. Notes on this clone: Its antigen target is currently unknown. Base qualities are not at hand, and no much larger clone is one base apart.

The V and J segments used are TRBV5-6 and TRBJ2-5, with the D gene not clear enough to name. Gene TRBJ2-7 matches the end of the DNA better, so the J call may be wrong. The clonotype comes from a man in his thirties or forties in good health and CMV-seropositive. The sequencing input was PBMCs. The DNA sequence is TGTGCCAGCAGCCCCGACAAGCTTCTTTACGAGCAGTACTTC. This is translated as CASSPDKLLYEQYF.